One sample yielded the 10 T cell receptor beta chains listed below, sequenced in a study of patients and donors after allogeneic stem cell transplantation. MiXCR, applied by TCRdb to the RT-PCR reads, yields one record per CDR3 protein. This table holds under 200,000 distinct CDR3 sequences, 30% found once. Specimen: blood, either unsorted or a sorted T cell fraction (not recorded which). The origin of the receptors is a human donor who was either an allogeneic HSCT recipient or a stem cell or donor lymphocyte infusion donor (not recorded which). It is not recorded whose cells these are; they may come from a transplant donor.

This clonotype was counted only a few times. The genes are TRBV7-9 and TRBJ1-2; no definite D call. Trimming stripped 6 bases from V and 6 bases from J, with 14 bases between. Per germline, CDR1 SEHNR and CDR2 FQNEAQ (reference sequence). The CDR3 extends over 13 amino acids. In DNA form, the CDR3 reads TGTGCCAGCAGGATGATCCTGACGGATGGCTACACCTTC. It translates to CASRMILTDGYTF.

This rearrangement joins TRBV9 to TRBJ1-1; maybe TRBD1 (5 bases). This CDR3 has 13 residues. Looked up from germline, CDR1 is SGDLS and CDR2 is YYNGEE. V lost 5 bases and J lost 2, with 10 bases in between. The CDR3 loop is CASSEDTNTEAFF. CDR3 DNA sequence: TGTGCCAGCAGTGAGGACACAAACACTGAAGCTTTCTTT.

The genes are TRBV29-1 and TRBJ2-3; no reliable D call. Germline loops: CDR1 SQVTM, CDR2 ANQGSEA. V lost 1 base, J lost 0 bases, and 5 bases lay in between. The CDR3 has 13 residues. In nucleotides, the CDR3 is TGCAGCGTTGAAGCGGCTAGCACAGATACGCAGTATTTT. Protein sequence: CSVEAASTDTQYF.

The V gene is TRBV2, the J gene TRBJ2-2; D unclear. Trimming removed 3 bases at V and 4 bases at J, with 12 bases between. Germline CDR1 is SNHLY and CDR2 is FYNNEI. The CDR3 totals 15 residues. The CDR3 DNA follows: TGTGCCAGCAGTGAGGGGTTTACTTTCACCGGGGAGCTGTTTTTT. Its protein product is CASSEGFTFTGELFF.

V gene TRBV15 combines with J gene TRBJ1-2; D perhaps matches TRBD1 (6 bases). This CDR3 comprises 16 residues. V shed 4 bases and J shed 4 bases, with 19 bases lying between them. Germline CDR1 reads LNHNV; CDR2 reads YYDKDF (reference sequence). CDR3 in DNA: TGTGCCACCAGCATGGCCCTCGACAGGCTACGCTATGGCTACACCTTC. This encodes CATSMALDRLRYGYTF.

The chain employs TRBV28 and TRBJ2-3; no clear D. The V and J ends lost 8 bases and 4 bases respectively, with 10 bases between them. The CDR3 covers 12 residues. In germline, CDR1 is MDHEN, CDR2 SYDVKM. Here the CDR3 reads CASGRSADTQYF. Here the CDR3 DNA reads TGTGCCAGCGGTAGGAGCGCAGATACGCAGTATTTT.

This chain links TRBV12-5 with TRBJ2-3; D is uncertain. The CDR3 is 14 residues long. Germline loops: CDR1 LGHNT, CDR2 FRNRAP. The V gene lost 2 bases and the J gene lost 7 bases, with 13 bases spanning the gap. The CDR3 sequence: CASGLPPGIHTQYF. The CDR3 DNA reads as TGTGCTAGTGGTTTGCCCCCTGGAATCCATACGCAGTATTTT.

This clonotype turned up a few times. The J gene is TRBJ1-1, the V gene TRBV10-3; the D is unclear. Trimming left V 4 bases short and J 0 bases short, with 9 bases between. The CDR3 is 14 residues long. CDR1 is ENHRY, CDR2 SYGVKD, per germline. The CDR3 reads CAISASLMNTEAFF. The CDR3, as DNA: TGTGCCATCAGTGCTAGTCTAATGAACACTGAAGCTTTCTTT.

This clonotype was detected a few times. The rearrangement uses TRBV6-5 and TRBJ2-7; 8 bases match TRBD2. The CDR3 runs to 15 residues. After removal of 0 bases from V and 7 bases from J, the junction contained 8 bases not matched to a gene. Germline assignment: CDR1 MNHEY and CDR2 SVGAGI. CDR3: CASSYSTGGMMEQYF. The CDR3, as DNA: TGTGCCAGCAGTTACTCGACGGGAGGGATGATGGAGCAGTACTTC.

The chain links TRBV7-8 to TRBJ2-4, with a possible D match to TRBD1 (5 bases). There are 13 residues in the CDR3. V was clipped by 0 bases and J by 6 bases, with 6 bases between them. From germline, CDR1 is SGHVS and CDR2 FQNEAQ. The CDR3 region is CASSLAQGNIQYF. The DNA for the CDR3 is TGTGCCAGCAGCTTAGCGCAGGGAAACATTCAGTACTTC. Full variable domain (missing parts from reference TRBV7-8 and TRBJ2-4): GAGVSQSPRYKVAKRGQDVALRCDPISGHVSLFWYQQALGQGPEFLTYFQNEAQLDKSGLPSDRFFAERPEGSVSTLKIQRTQQEDSAVYLCASSLAQGNIQYFGAGTRLSVL.